The rows below give T cell receptor beta chains drawn from one sample of a study of CD8 T cells in ankylosing spondylitis. From the 5' RACE reads, TCRdb called clonotypes with MiXCR, one entry per CDR3 protein. The table includes roughly 230,000 distinct CDR3 sequences, 15% to 20% detected once. Sequencing was performed on blood, either unsorted or a sorted T cell fraction (not recorded which). These receptors were taken from a male donor with ankylosing spondylitis or in good health (not recorded which). Both conserved end residues are part of each CDR3. Fields, in order: clone size, D gene, J gene, V gene, CDR3 DNA, CDR3 protein. D genes are given only for firm matches. Part of the rows lack a size; the others show once, few, many or a class for expanded clones.

>-|TRBD2|TRBJ2-7|TRBV9
TGTGCCAGCAGCGTAGGCAGCGGGAGGGCCGCCGACGAGCAGTACTTC
CASSVGSGRAADEQYF
>-|-|TRBJ2-1|TRBV19
TGTGCCAGTAGTATACATCCGGGCAGCTCCTACAATGAGCAGTTCTTC
CASSIHPGSSYNEQFF
>few|-|TRBJ2-7|TRBV29-1
TGCAGCGTTGACAGAGGGGGCTCCTACGAGCAGTACTTC
CSVDRGGSYEQYF
>many|TRBD2|TRBJ2-3|TRBV7-9
TGTGCCAGCAGCTTTCTAGCGGGTCGACAGGCGCAGTATTTT
CASSFLAGRQAQYF
>many|TRBD1|TRBJ2-7|TRBV4-2
TGTGCCAGCAGCCAGGAGACAGGGGGCTCCTCCTACGAGCAGTACTTC
CASSQETGGSSYEQYF
>few|-|TRBJ2-7|TRBV27
TGTGCCAGCAGTCCCCCCTCTCGGGTTGGAGAGCAGTACTTC
CASSPPSRVGEQYF
>many|TRBD2|TRBJ2-1|TRBV4-3
TGCGCCAGCAGCCCAGGGACTAGCGGGAAGGTCAATGAGCAGTTCTTC
CASSPGTSGKVNEQFF
>-|TRBD2|TRBJ2-2|TRBV2
TGTGCCAGCAGTGGGGAGCGGGAGGGCCACACCGGGGAGCTGTTTTTT
CASSGEREGHTGELFF
>-|-|TRBJ2-7|TRBV29-1
TGCAGCGTCCTCCACTACGAGCAGTACTTC
CSVLHYEQYF
>-|TRBD1|TRBJ2-7|TRBV4-1
TGCGCCAGCAGTTGGGACAGGCGCTCCTACGAGCAGTACTTC
CASSWDRRSYEQYF
>few|TRBD1|TRBJ2-7|TRBV29-1
TGCAGCGCCGAAGGACAGGGGTACGAGCAGTACTTC
CSAEGQGYEQYF
>few|TRBD2|TRBJ2-3|TRBV9
TGTGCCAGCAGCGTCTCTAGCGGCAGCACAGATACGCAGTATTTT
CASSVSSGSTDTQYF
>many|TRBD2|TRBJ2-7|TRBV7-8
TGTGCCAGCAGCGCTACTAGCGCATCCTCCTACGAGCAGTACTTC
CASSATSASSYEQYF
>once|-|TRBJ2-7|TRBV7-9
TGTGCCAGCAGCTTAGTATCGGGGCCCCACGAGCAGTACTTC
CASSLVSGPHEQYF
>few|-|TRBJ2-1|TRBV5-6
TGTGCCAGCAGCTTGCATCTCATTTCAGGGTACAATGAGCAGTTCTTC
CASSLHLISGYNEQFF
>-|TRBD2|TRBJ2-1|TRBV7-9
TGTGCCACACTCCCCCGGTCTAGCGGGATATACAATGAGCAGTTCTTC
CATLPRSSGIYNEQFF
>-|TRBD2|TRBJ2-1|TRBV6-2/TRBV6-3
TGTGCCAGCAGTTACTCGCAGTTTTCAGGACTAGCGGGTATCTACAATGAGCAGTTCTTC
CASSYSQFSGLAGIYNEQFF
>-|-|TRBJ2-7|TRBV29-1
TGCAGCGTTGAAGATCTCACCTACGAGCAGTACTTC
CSVEDLTYEQYF
>-|-|TRBJ1-4|TRBV7-8
TGTGCCAGCAGCTCCGTTCGGTACGAAAAACTGTTTTTT
CASSSVRYEKLFF
>-|TRBD2|TRBJ2-3|TRBV12-3/TRBV12-4
TGTGCCAGCAGTGGACTAGCGGGAGTTAGCACAGATACGCAGTATTTT
CASSGLAGVSTDTQYF
>-|TRBD1|TRBJ2-2|TRBV6-1
TGTGCCAGCAGTGGCCCGACAGGGGTAGACGGGGAGCTGTTTTTT
CASSGPTGVDGELFF
>few|-|TRBJ1-2|TRBV29-1
TGCAGCGTTGAACTGGGTGTCTATGGCTACACCTTC
CSVELGVYGYTF
>few|-|TRBJ2-5|TRBV11-2
TGTGCCAGCAGCCTCAGGAAAGAGACCCAGTACTTC
CASSLRKETQYF
>-|TRBD2|TRBJ2-7|TRBV20-1
TGCAGTGCTAGAGATCCGCTAGCGGGAGGATACGAGCAGTACTTC
CSARDPLAGGYEQYF
>-|TRBD2|TRBJ2-1|TRBV29-1
TGCAGCGTTGAGGGACTAGCTAGCTACAATGAGCAGTTCTTC
CSVEGLASYNEQFF
>few|TRBD2|TRBJ2-7|TRBV29-1
TGCAGCGGGACTAGCGGGGATTCCTACGAGCAGTACTTC
CSGTSGDSYEQYF
>many|TRBD1|TRBJ2-7|TRBV7-2
TGTGCCAGCAGCTCCGGACAGGGGACCTACGAGCAGTACTTC
CASSSGQGTYEQYF
>-|-|TRBJ1-5|TRBV4-2
TGTGCCAGCAGCCAAGAGGAGGGCATGAGCAATCAGCCCCAGCATTTT
CASSQEEGMSNQPQHF
>-|-|TRBJ2-1|TRBV7-7
TGTGCTAGCAGCCCGGGGGGCGGTAGTGAGCAGTTCTTC
CASSPGGGSEQFF
>many|-|TRBJ2-7|TRBV20-1
TGCAGTGCTAGAGATGTGGCTAGCGAGGACTACGAGCAGTACTTC
CSARDVASEDYEQYF
>-|TRBD2|TRBJ2-1|TRBV7-2
TGTGCCAGCAGCTGGACTAGCTACACCTGGGATGAGCAGTTCTTC
CASSWTSYTWDEQFF
>few|-|TRBJ2-7|TRBV28
TGTGCCAGCAGTTTCCCCCTGGACTACGAGCAGTACTTC
CASSFPLDYEQYF
>many|-|TRBJ2-2|TRBV5-1
TGCGCCAGCAGCTTGGAGGTCCGAACAGAGGATGAACTGTTTTTT
CASSLEVRTEDELFF
>-|-|TRBJ2-7|TRBV28
TGTGCCAGCAAGGGGGTAGCGGCCATCTCCTACGAGCAGTACTTC
CASKGVAAISYEQYF
>few|-|TRBJ1-1|TRBV6-5
TGTGCCAGCAGTTACGCCGGGGGAACGGACACTGAAGCTTTCTTT
CASSYAGGTDTEAFF
>many|TRBD2|TRBJ2-1|TRBV29-1
TGCAGCGTAGACGGACTAGCGGGAGTAGAAGAGCAGTTCTTC
CSVDGLAGVEEQFF
>few|-|TRBJ2-5|TRBV5-1
TGCGCCAGCAGTTTAACGGGAGCCTACCAAGAGACCCAGTACTTC
CASSLTGAYQETQYF
>-|TRBD2|TRBJ2-1|TRBV7-9
TGTGCCAGCAGCATCCTCTCCGGGACTAGTGGCAATGAGCAGTTCTTC
CASSILSGTSGNEQFF
>few|TRBD1|TRBJ1-5|TRBV4-1
TGCGCCAGCAGCCGCCGGGACAGAAGGGCTCAGCCCCAGCATTTT
CASSRRDRRAQPQHF
>-|-|TRBJ2-1|TRBV15
TGTGCCACCAGCAGACCCTTTACGGCCGACAATGAGCAGTTCTTC
CATSRPFTADNEQFF
>-|-|TRBJ2-5|TRBV28
TGTGCCAGCCTAGGACGGATACAAGAGACCCAGTACTTC
CASLGRIQETQYF
>many|-|TRBJ1-5|TRBV20-1
TGCAGTGCTAGAGATATGGAGACAGACCCAAATCAGCCCCAGCATTTT
CSARDMETDPNQPQHF
>-|-|TRBJ2-1|TRBV6-5
TGTGCCAGCAGTTCCCCGGGGGGCCCCAGGGGAGATGAGCAGTTCTTC
CASSSPGGPRGDEQFF
>many|-|TRBJ2-7|TRBV11-2
TGTGCCAGCAGCTTAGCTCTCGGACACGAGCAGTACTTC
CASSLALGHEQYF
>few|-|TRBJ1-1|TRBV5-1
TGCGCCAGCAGCGAGGGAGGAGGGCCCACTGAAGCTTTCTTT
CASSEGGGPTEAFF
>many|-|TRBJ2-5|TRBV6-1
TGTGCCAGCAGCCCGGACGGAAAGTACCAAGAGACCCAGTACTTC
CASSPDGKYQETQYF
>few|TRBD2|TRBJ2-1|TRBV29-1
TGCAGCGGACACTTTGGGACTACCCCCAATGAGCAGTTCTTC
CSGHFGTTPNEQFF
>-|TRBD2|TRBJ2-3|TRBV5-6
TGTGCCAGCAGCTTGGGGGAGGGACCAGATACGCAGTATTTT
CASSLGEGPDTQYF
>-|-|TRBJ2-7|TRBV27
TGTGTCAGCAGTTTATCGTCAGGTGGTGGTTACGAGCAGTACTTC
CVSSLSSGGGYEQYF
>many|-|TRBJ2-7|TRBV7-9
TGTGCCAGCAGCCCATCCTACGAGCAGTACTTC
CASSPSYEQYF